This TCR beta chain was obtained from a study of tumor and adjacent non-tumor tissue in lung cancer. RNA was extracted from bulk tissue without any cell sorting. Study conclusions and caveats: In normal lung, the top 100 clones were significantly more dominant than in tumor.

Germline V lookup: CDR1 DFQATT, CDR2 SNEGSKA (reference sequence). V was trimmed by 0 bases and J by 1 base, leaving 10 bases between them. This CDR3 has 16 amino acids. TCRbeta libraries were built with three rounds of nested PCR, modified from ARM-PCR. TCRdb itself ran the multiplex PCR reads through MiXCR, one entry per CDR3 protein. The sample gives about 110,000 distinct CDR3 sequences, roughly 77% of which show up once; about 40% is in the top ten. Of note for this clonotype: Its antigen is still unknown.

The rearrangement links TRBV20-1 to TRBJ2-6; unclear D gene. The source material was lung tumor tissue. The clonotype originates from a woman aged 55-75 years with non-small cell lung cancer. DNA for the CDR3: TGCAGTGCTAGAGATTACTCGGCTTCTGGGGCCAACGTCCTGACTTTC. It codes for CSARDYSASGANVLTF.